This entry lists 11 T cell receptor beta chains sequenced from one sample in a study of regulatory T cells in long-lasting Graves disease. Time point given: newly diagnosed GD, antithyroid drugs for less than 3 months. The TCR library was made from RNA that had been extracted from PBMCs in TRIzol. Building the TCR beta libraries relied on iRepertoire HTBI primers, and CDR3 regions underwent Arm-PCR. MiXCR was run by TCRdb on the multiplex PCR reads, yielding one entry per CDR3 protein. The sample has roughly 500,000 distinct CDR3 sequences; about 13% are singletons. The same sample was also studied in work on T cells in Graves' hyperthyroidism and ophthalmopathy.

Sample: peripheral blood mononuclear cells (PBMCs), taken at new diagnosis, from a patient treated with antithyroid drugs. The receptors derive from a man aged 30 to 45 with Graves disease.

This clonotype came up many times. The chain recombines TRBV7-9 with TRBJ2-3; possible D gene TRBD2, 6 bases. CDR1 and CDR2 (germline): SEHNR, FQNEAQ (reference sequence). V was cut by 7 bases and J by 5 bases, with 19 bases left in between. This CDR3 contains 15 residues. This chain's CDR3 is CASIALGGSIDTQYF. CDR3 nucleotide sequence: TGTGCCAGCATCGCGCTGGGGGGATCAATAGATACGCAGTATTTT. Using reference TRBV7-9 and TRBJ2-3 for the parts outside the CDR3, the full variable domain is DTGVSQNPRHKITKRGQNVTFRCDPISEHNRLYWYRQTLGQGPEFLTYFQNEAQLEKSRLLSDRFSAERPKGSFSTLEIQRTEQGDSAMYLCASIALGGSIDTQYFGPGTRLTVL.

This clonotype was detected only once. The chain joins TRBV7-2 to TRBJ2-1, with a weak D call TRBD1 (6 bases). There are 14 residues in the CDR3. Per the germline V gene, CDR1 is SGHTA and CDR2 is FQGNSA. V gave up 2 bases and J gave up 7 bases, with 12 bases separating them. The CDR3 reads CASSLYRVGNEQFF. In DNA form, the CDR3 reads TGTGCCAGCAGCTTATACAGGGTAGGGAATGAGCAGTTCTTC.

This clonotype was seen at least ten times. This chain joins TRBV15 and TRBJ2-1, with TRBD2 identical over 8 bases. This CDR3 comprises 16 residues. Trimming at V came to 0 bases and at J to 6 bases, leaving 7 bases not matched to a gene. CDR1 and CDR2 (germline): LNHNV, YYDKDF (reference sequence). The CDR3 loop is CATSRDVERESNEQFF. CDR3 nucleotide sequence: TGTGCCACCAGCAGAGATGTCGAGCGGGAGAGCAATGAGCAGTTCTTC.

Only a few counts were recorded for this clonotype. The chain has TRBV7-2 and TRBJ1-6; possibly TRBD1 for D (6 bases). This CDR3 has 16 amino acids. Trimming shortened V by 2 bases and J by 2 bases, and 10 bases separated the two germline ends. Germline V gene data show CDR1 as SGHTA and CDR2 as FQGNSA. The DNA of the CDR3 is TGTGCCAGCAGCTTATCCGGGGGCACCTATAATTCACCCCTCCACTTT. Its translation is CASSLSGGTYNSPLHF.

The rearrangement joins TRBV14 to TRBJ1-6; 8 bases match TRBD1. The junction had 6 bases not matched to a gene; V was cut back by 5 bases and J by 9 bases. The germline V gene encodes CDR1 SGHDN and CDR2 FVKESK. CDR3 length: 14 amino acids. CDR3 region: CASSKGTGSSPLHF. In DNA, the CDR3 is TGTGCCAGCAGCAAGGGGACAGGCTCTTCACCCCTCCACTTT.

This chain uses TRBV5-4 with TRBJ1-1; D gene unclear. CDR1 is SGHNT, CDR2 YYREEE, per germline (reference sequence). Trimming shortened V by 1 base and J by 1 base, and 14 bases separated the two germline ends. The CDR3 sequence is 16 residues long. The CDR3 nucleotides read TGTGCCAGCAGCTTGATGGCCTATGCCCCGAACACTGAAGCTTTCTTT. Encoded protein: CASSLMAYAPNTEAFF.

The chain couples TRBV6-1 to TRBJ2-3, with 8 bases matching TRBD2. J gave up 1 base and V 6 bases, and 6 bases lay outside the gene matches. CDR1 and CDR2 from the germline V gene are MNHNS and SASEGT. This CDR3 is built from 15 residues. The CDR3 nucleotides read TGTGCCAGCAGCGTCACTAGCGGCGGCACAGATACGCAGTATTTT. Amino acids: CASSVTSGGTDTQYF.

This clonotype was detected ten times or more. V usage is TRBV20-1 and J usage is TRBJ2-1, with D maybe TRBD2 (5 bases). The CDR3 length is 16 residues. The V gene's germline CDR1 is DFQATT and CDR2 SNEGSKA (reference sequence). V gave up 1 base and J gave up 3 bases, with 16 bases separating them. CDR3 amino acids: CSARGPIATNYNEQFF. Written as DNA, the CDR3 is TGCAGTGCTAGAGGCCCAATAGCGACCAACTACAATGAGCAGTTCTTC.

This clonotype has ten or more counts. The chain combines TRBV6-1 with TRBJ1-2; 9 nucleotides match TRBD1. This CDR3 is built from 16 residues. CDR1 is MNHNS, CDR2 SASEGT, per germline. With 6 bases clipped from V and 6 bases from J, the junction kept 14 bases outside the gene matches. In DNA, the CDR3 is TGTGCCAGCAGGCCCCCCTTGACAGGGGGTATCGATGGCTACACCTTC. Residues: CASRPPLTGGIDGYTF.

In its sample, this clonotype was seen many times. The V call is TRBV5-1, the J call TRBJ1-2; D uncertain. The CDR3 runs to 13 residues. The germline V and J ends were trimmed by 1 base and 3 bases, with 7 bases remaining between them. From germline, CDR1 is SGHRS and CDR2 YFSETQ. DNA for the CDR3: TGCGCCAGCAGCTTGCGGCGGGACTATGGCTACACCTTC. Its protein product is CASSLRRDYGYTF. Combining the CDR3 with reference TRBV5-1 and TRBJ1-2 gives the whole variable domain KAGVTQTPRYLIKTRGQQVTLSCSPISGHRSVSWYQQTPGQGLQFLFEYFSETQRNKGNFPGRFSGRQFSNSRSEMNVSTLELGDSALYLCASSLRRDYGYTFGSGTRLTVV.

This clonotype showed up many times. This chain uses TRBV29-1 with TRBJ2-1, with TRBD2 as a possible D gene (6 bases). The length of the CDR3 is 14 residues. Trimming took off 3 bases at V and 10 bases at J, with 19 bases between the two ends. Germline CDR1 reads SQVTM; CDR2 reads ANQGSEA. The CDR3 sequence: CSVDLGRGVGEQFF. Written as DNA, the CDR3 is TGCAGCGTTGATCTCGGGAGAGGGGTAGGGGAGCAGTTCTTC.